This paragraph covers one T cell receptor (beta chain) sequence. The target antigen is unknown. 60 Vbeta and 13 Jbeta primers were used in PCR. This table comes from immunoSEQ multiplex PCR, and its TCRdb copy is limited to in-frame clones, with some not included. The sample has around 180,000 clones, about three quarters seen once. The source of the sample is a study of cytomegalovirus exposure and HLA in healthy donors. Turning to the study itself: Earlier work reported some 110 million unique TCR beta sequences from about 180 million T cells. The study, taken as a whole, reports: About 87% or about 30% of the time was how often most TCR beta V segments were productive, according to an earlier analysis. In terms of immune exposure information, only CMV serostatus was available. Associated with HLA alleles at 0.05 false discovery rate in a later analysis were 17,000 or so TCR beta sequences.

V was pared by 5 bases and J by 7 bases, with 6 bases of the junction left unmatched. CDR1 and CDR2 from the germline V gene are SGHRS and YFSETQ. The CDR3 sequence is 13 residues long. V usage is TRBV5-1 and J usage is TRBJ1-1; 9 nucleotides align to TRBD1. Sequencing was done on a sample of PBMCs. The source is a man aged 35 to 55 in good health and CMV-seronegative. For the CDR3, the DNA is TGCGCCAGCAGTACAGGGGGCAGGGGTGAAGCTTTCTTT. Protein sequence: CASSTGGRGEAFF.